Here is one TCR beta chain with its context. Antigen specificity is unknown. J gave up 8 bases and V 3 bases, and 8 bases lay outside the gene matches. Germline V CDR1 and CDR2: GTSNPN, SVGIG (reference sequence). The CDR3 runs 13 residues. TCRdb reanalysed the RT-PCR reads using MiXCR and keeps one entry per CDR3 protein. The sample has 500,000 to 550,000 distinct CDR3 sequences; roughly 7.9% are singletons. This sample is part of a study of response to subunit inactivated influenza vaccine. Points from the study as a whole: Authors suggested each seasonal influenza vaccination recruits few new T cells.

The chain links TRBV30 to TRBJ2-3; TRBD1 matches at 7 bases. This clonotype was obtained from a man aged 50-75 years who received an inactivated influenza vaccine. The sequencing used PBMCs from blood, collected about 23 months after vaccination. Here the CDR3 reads CAWRQGSTPTQYF. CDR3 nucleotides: TGTGCCTGGAGACAGGGGTCAACCCCTACGCAGTATTTT.